Below are 2 T cell receptor beta chains sequenced from a single sample in a study of T cells in Graves' hyperthyroidism and ophthalmopathy. Using RNA transcripts as the source, TCR beta CDR3 regions were amplified. An initial round of RT-PCR targeting the TCR CDR3 relied on the HTBI primer set. TCRdb independently ran MiXCR on the multiplex PCR reads; one entry per CDR3 protein. There are approximately 320,000 distinct CDR3 sequences in the sample; roughly 17% occur only once, and around 34% lies in the top ten. Material for sequencing was blood. These TCRs come from a man younger than 45 with Graves' hyperthyroidism.

This clonotype was observed at least ten times. V and J are TRBV12-3 or TRBV12-4 and TRBJ2-5; 7 bases match TRBD2. Trimming took 3 bases from V and 5 from J; bases not matched to a gene: 3. This CDR3 is built from 13 residues. The CDR3 DNA is TGTGCCAGCAGTTTTACTAGCGCGGAGACCCAGTACTTC. The encoded protein is CASSFTSAETQYF.

This clonotype was seen many times. This chain joins TRBV28 and TRBJ2-7; D is unresolved. The V and J ends lost 2 bases and 3 bases respectively, with 11 bases between them. Looked up from germline, CDR1 is MDHEN and CDR2 is SYDVKM. The CDR3 is made up of 14 amino acids. Here the CDR3 reads CASSLGLVDYEQYF. DNA of the CDR3: TGTGCCAGCAGTTTAGGGCTGGTAGACTACGAGCAGTACTTC.